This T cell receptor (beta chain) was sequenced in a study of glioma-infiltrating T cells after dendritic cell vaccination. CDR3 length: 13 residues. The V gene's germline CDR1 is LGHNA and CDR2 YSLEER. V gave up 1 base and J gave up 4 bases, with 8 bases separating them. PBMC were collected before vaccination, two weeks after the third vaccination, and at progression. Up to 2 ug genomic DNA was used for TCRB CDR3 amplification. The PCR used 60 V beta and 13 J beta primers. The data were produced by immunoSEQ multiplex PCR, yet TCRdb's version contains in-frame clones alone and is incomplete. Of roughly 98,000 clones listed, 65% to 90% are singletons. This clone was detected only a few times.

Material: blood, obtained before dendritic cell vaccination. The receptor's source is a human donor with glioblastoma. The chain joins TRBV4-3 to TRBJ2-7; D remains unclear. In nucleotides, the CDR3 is TGCGCCAGCAGCCAAGCGGCAGGTTACGAGCAGTACTTC. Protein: CASSQAAGYEQYF.